The clone carrying this TCR beta chain was seen only a few times. Antigen: not known. This entry comes from a study of T cells after yellow fever vaccination. As for the study in general: With SMART-Seq v4 Ultra Low Input, the fractions containing low cell numbers were prepared. Study-level findings and limits: Most clones from primary vaccination were detected again post-booster (96% CD4, about 85% CD8). Though it reached lower strength, the secondary response hit its peak faster, day 5 versus 15.

One entry per CDR3 protein results from TCRdb running MiXCR on the 5' RACE reads. This repertoire shows approximately 300,000 distinct CDR3 sequences, 10% to 15% found once; its top ten account for less than 0.55%. V was shortened by 5 bases and J by 4 bases, with 8 bases between the two germline ends. The length of the CDR3 is 12 residues. Looked up from germline, CDR1 is SGHTA and CDR2 is FQGNSA. The rearrangement uses TRBV7-2 and TRBJ1-2; a weak D match, TRBD1 (6 bases). Material: CD4+ T cells sorted from PBMCs, obtained 45 days after the yellow fever booster vaccination. The TCR sequence derives from a man aged 25-40 years who received the YFV17D yellow fever vaccine. DNA of the CDR3: TGTGCCAGCAGCGGGGGGCCCTATGGCTACACCTTC. Translating it yields CASSGGPYGYTF. Combining the CDR3 with reference TRBV7-2 and TRBJ1-2 gives the whole variable domain GAGVSQSPSNKVTEKGKDVELRCDPISGHTALYWYRQSLGQGLEFLIYFQGNSAPDKSGLPSDRFSAERTGGSVSTLTIQRTQQEDSAVYLCASSGGPYGYTFGSGTRLTVV.